This T cell receptor (beta chain) derives from a study of blood T cell repertoires in COVID-19. Turning to the study itself: Sites across the United States, Italy and Spain contributed samples from acute and convalescent COVID-19.

Germline-derived CDR1 and CDR2 are LGHDT and YNNKEL (reference sequence). Germline trimming cut 1 base from V and 8 bases from J; bases unmatched to any gene: 4. The CDR3 spans 16 residues. Only one count was recorded for this clone. Original data processing: Estimated nucleated cell counts came from reference gene primer amplification. Clones were sequenced by immunoSEQ multiplex PCR, and TCRdb holds only the in-frame ones, with some missing. V, J and clone size reflect that table, while D and trimming were determined from the DNA. The sample lists 50,000 to 70,000 clones; 70% to 85% were seen once. The sequencing input was peripheral blood. The chain combines TRBV3-1 (or the pseudogene TRBV3-2) with TRBJ2-1, with 14 bases matching TRBD2. This sequence was found in a woman aged 60-75 years with acute or convalescent COVID-19. In nucleotides, the CDR3 is TGTGCCAGCAGCCAAGGACTAGCGGGGGGGCGGGATGAGCAGTTCTTC. It codes for CASSQGLAGGRDEQFF.